These T cell receptor beta chains were read from a single sample in a study of blood T cell repertoires in COVID-19. TCRdb's table, derived via immunoSEQ multiplex PCR, lists solely in-frame clones and lacks some. The table lists about 190,000 clones, about nine tenths of them singletons, with about 1.1% in the top ten. Sample: peripheral blood. The source is a man aged 25 to 40 with acute or convalescent COVID-19. Both conserved end residues are part of each CDR3. D genes are given only for firm matches. Expanded clones get a size class; other rows say once, few or many, or leave the size out.

clone size,J gene,V gene,D gene,CDR3 protein,CDR3 DNA
NA,TRBJ1-6,TRBV6-6,TRBD1,CASSYPRQGSPSPLHF,TGTGCCAGCAGTTACCCCCGACAGGGAAGTCCTTCACCCCTCCACTTT
NA,TRBJ1-3,TRBV30,NA,CAWSVRRTLSGNTIYF,TGTGCCTGGAGTGTACGGCGGACTCTCTCTGGAAACACCATATATTTT
NA,TRBJ1-1,TRBV4-2,NA,CASSQLLQGNTEAFF,TGTGCCAGCAGCCAACTACTACAGGGGAACACTGAAGCTTTCTTT
NA,TRBJ1-5,TRBV3-1/TRBV3-2,NA,CASSQMAGNNQPQHF,TGTGCCAGCAGCCAAATGGCGGGGAATAATCAGCCCCAGCATTTT
NA,TRBJ2-7,TRBV20-1,NA,CSAPHSYEQYF,TGCAGTGCTCCCCATTCCTACGAGCAGTACTTC
NA,TRBJ2-1,TRBV4-1,TRBD2,CASSRPSGTLVDEQFF,TGCGCCAGCAGCCGACCTAGCGGGACATTAGTTGATGAGCAGTTCTTC
NA,TRBJ1-1,TRBV6-5,TRBD1,CASSYTTGGGSEAFF,TGTGCCAGCAGTTACACGACAGGGGGAGGTTCTGAAGCTTTCTTT
NA,TRBJ2-3,TRBV6-5,NA,CASTKLDTQYF,TGTGCCAGCACCAAACTCGATACGCAGTATTTT
NA,TRBJ2-2,TRBV28,NA,CASTPLGPGELFF,TGTGCCAGCACCCCCCTTGGGCCCGGGGAGCTGTTTTTT
NA,TRBJ2-1,TRBV7-2,TRBD1,CASSFFGTGSSYNEQFF,TGTGCCAGCAGCTTTTTCGGGACAGGGAGCTCCTACAATGAGCAGTTCTTC
NA,TRBJ1-1,TRBV18,NA,CASSPLDSLNTEAFF,TGTGCCAGCTCACCACTCGACAGCCTGAACACTGAAGCTTTCTTT
once,TRBJ2-5,TRBV3-1/TRBV3-2,NA,CASSQPLEKKTQYF,TGTGCCAGCAGCCAACCACTGGAGAAAAAGACCCAGTACTTC
once,TRBJ2-3,TRBV5-1,TRBD2,CASSEIPSGGADTQYF,TGCGCCAGCAGCGAAATCCCTAGCGGGGGGGCAGATACGCAGTATTTT
NA,TRBJ2-7,TRBV4-1,TRBD2,CASSQESYGTSEQYF,TGCGCCAGCAGCCAAGAAAGCTATGGGACTAGCGAGCAGTACTTC
NA,TRBJ2-7,TRBV24-1,TRBD1,CATSDPRQGSALHEQYF,TGTGCCACCAGTGATCCCCGACAGGGAAGTGCCCTCCACGAGCAGTACTTC